These 21 T cell receptor beta chains came from one sample sequenced in a study of blood T cell repertoires in COVID-19. The table came from immunoSEQ multiplex PCR; TCRdb's copy has only in-frame clones and leaves some out. The sample consists of about 220,000 clones, 70% to 90% of them appearing once. Sequenced sample: PBMCs or T cells enriched from blood (not recorded which). The receptor set was obtained from a woman between 45 and 60 years old with acute COVID-19.

CDR3 DNA sequence: TGTGCCAGCAGTGGACTAGACGCTTACGAGCAGTACTTC. This translates into CASSGLDAYEQYF. V is TRBV28 and J is TRBJ2-7; 7 positions match TRBD2. Germline V lookup: CDR1 MDHEN, CDR2 SYDVKM. This CDR3 is built from 13 residues. V gave up 5 bases and J gave up 4 bases; unmatched junction bases: 5.

V and J are TRBV7-9 and TRBJ2-7; D is possibly TRBD1 (6 bases). Deletions cut 2 bases from V and 2 bases from J, with 10 bases between. The germline V gene encodes CDR1 SEHNR and CDR2 FQNEAQ (reference sequence). The CDR3 extends over 14 amino acids. This CDR3 is CASSLRTDAYEQYF. DNA for the CDR3: TGTGCCAGCAGCTTACGGACAGACGCCTACGAGCAGTACTTC.

The V and J genes are TRBV7-6 and TRBJ2-5; 12 nucleotides match TRBD2. The CDR3 is 16 residues long. CDR1 SGHVS and CDR2 FNYEAQ come from the germline V gene. V trimming: 6 bases; J trimming: 1 base; junction bases outside the gene matches: 6. CDR3 sequence (DNA): TGTGCCAGCAGTTCACGGACTAGCGGGACCCAAGAGACCCAGTACTTC. This codes for CASSSRTSGTQETQYF. The complete variable domain, with remaining parts taken from reference TRBV7-6 and TRBJ2-5, reads GAGVSQSPRYKVTKRGQDVALRCDPISGHVSLYWYRQALGQGPEFLTYFNYEAQQDKSGLPNDRFSAERPEGSISTLTIQRTEQRDSAMYRCASSSRTSGTQETQYFGPGTRLLVL.

The CDR3 protein is CASSWTGQGGSGANVLTF. In nucleotides, the CDR3 is TGCGCCAGCAGCTGGACGGGACAGGGTGGCTCTGGGGCCAACGTCCTGACTTTC. The V call is TRBV5-1, the J call TRBJ2-6, with 9 positions matching TRBD1. V was clipped by 3 bases and J by 0 bases; unmatched bases: 7. The CDR3 runs 18 residues. The germline V gene has CDR1 SGHRS and CDR2 YFSETQ.

The V gene is TRBV11-2, the J gene TRBJ1-4, with TRBD1 matching over 10 bases. V was pared by 3 bases and J by 6 bases, with 4 bases of the junction left unmatched. The CDR3 is made up of 15 amino acids. Germline lookup yields CDR1 SGHAT and CDR2 FQNNGV. CDR3 DNA sequence: TGTGCCAGCAGCTTTAGGACAGGGGGGGATGAAAAACTGTTTTTT. Residues: CASSFRTGGDEKLFF.

This chain joins TRBV18 and TRBJ2-2, with TRBD2 as a possible D gene (6 bases). CDR1 KGHSH and CDR2 LQKENI come from the germline V gene. The CDR3 runs to 15 residues. V shed 0 bases and J shed 4 bases, with 9 bases lying between them. The CDR3 is CASSPPSSATGELFF. The CDR3 region has the DNA TGTGCCAGCTCACCACCCTCTAGCGCCACCGGGGAGCTGTTTTTT.

The chain carries TRBV14 and TRBJ1-1; D uncertain. Germline CDR1 reads SGHDN; CDR2 reads FVKESK. The CDR3 has 16 amino acids. V lost 3 bases and J lost 5, with 19 bases in between. CDR3 sequence: CASSHLEGVGSTEAFF. CDR3 coding DNA: TGTGCCAGCAGCCACTTAGAAGGTGTGGGGAGTACTGAAGCTTTCTTT. Full variable domain (remainder filled in from reference TRBV14 and TRBJ1-1): EAGVTQFPSHSVIEKGQTVTLRCDPISGHDNLYWYRRVMGKEIKFLLHFVKESKQDESGMPNNRFLAERTGGTYSTLKVQPAELEDSGVYFCASSHLEGVGSTEAFFGQGTRLTVV.

This clone was recorded once. The chain employs TRBV27 and TRBJ1-2; 8 bases are a match to TRBD1. After removal of 4 bases from V and 4 bases from J, the junction contained 5 bases not matched to a gene. The CDR3 runs 14 residues. Germline-derived CDR1 and CDR2 are MNHEY and SMNVEV (reference sequence). Here the CDR3 DNA reads TGTGCCAGCAGTTCGGACAGGGTCGGCTATGGCTACACCTTC. Protein product: CASSSDRVGYGYTF.

The chain carries TRBV18 and TRBJ2-5, with D possibly being TRBD1 (6 bases). Germline V gene lookup returns CDR1 KGHSH and CDR2 LQKENI. Between the trimmed V and J ends, which lost 7 bases and 2 bases, there was a span of 11 bases. The CDR3 consists of 13 residues. CDR3 loop: CASFKGQQETQYF. The CDR3 nucleotides are TGTGCCAGCTTTAAGGGACAACAAGAGACCCAGTACTTC.

The rearrangement joins TRBV27 to TRBJ1-4, with D hard to call. V was cut by 5 bases and J by 0 bases, with 19 bases left in between. CDR1 is MNHEY, CDR2 SMNVEV, per germline (reference sequence). The CDR3 runs to 18 residues. The CDR3 is CASSRTLARGATNEKLFF. The CDR3 nucleotides read TGTGCCAGCAGTAGAACCCTTGCCCGCGGTGCAACTAATGAAAAACTGTTTTTT.

This clone was observed a few times. V usage is TRBV7-9 and J usage is TRBJ2-7; D perhaps matches TRBD1 (6 bases). Germline values: CDR1 SEHNR, CDR2 FQNEAQ (reference sequence). V was shortened by 4 bases and J by 9 bases, with 13 bases between the two germline ends. The CDR3 spans 12 residues. CDR3 bases: TGTGCCAGCAGCTCGCAAACAGGGCTGCAGTACTTC. This sequence encodes CASSSQTGLQYF.

The chain employs TRBV28 and TRBJ1-5; D not resolved. Germline V gene lookup returns CDR1 MDHEN and CDR2 SYDVKM. V lost 5 bases, J lost 9 bases, and 20 bases lay in between. The CDR3 totals 15 residues. CDR3 bases: TGTGCCAGCAGTCCCGAGGGCGCACTTAGACGGCCCCAGCATTTT. Translated: CASSPEGALRRPQHF.

V gene TRBV7-2 combines with J gene TRBJ2-7; 15 nucleotides agree with TRBD2. V shed 3 bases, J shed 7 bases, and the junction held 4 bases outside the gene matches. Germline CDR1 reads SGHTA; CDR2 reads FQGNSA. This CDR3 region has 15 residues. In DNA, the CDR3 is TGTGCCAGCAGCTTTGGACTAGCGGGAGGGTGGGAGCAGTACTTC. Protein product: CASSFGLAGGWEQYF.

The sample holds one count of this clone. This chain joins TRBV28 and TRBJ1-2; D is uncertain. The CDR3 extends over 16 amino acids. The germline V and J ends were trimmed by 2 bases and 8 bases, with 21 bases remaining between them. CDR1 is MDHEN, CDR2 SYDVKM, per germline. This chain's CDR3 is CASSLGGQTAPVGYTF. The CDR3 coding sequence is TGTGCCAGCAGTTTAGGAGGTCAGACGGCCCCAGTCGGCTACACCTTC.

This chain links TRBV4-1 with TRBJ2-5, with 7 bases fitting TRBD1. The V segment lost 0 bases and the J segment 5 bases; nucleotides outside the gene matches: 6. This CDR3 is built from 15 residues. Germline-derived CDR1 and CDR2 are MGHRA and YSYEKL. This CDR3 reads CASSQEGRGIETQYF. CDR3 bases: TGCGCCAGCAGCCAAGAGGGCAGGGGGATTGAGACCCAGTACTTC.

The chain employs TRBV30 and TRBJ1-2; 7 nucleotides line up with TRBD1. This CDR3 is 13 amino acids long. Trimming took 7 bases from V and 6 from J; bases not matched to a gene: 11. The germline V gene has CDR1 GTSNPN and CDR2 SVGIG (reference sequence). The CDR3 here is CASSPTGADGYTF. DNA of the CDR3: TGTGCCTCCTCTCCCACAGGGGCAGATGGCTACACCTTC.

The chain links TRBV7-2 to TRBJ2-7; 8 bases align to TRBD2. The CDR3 runs 15 residues. The germline gives CDR1 SGHTA, CDR2 FQGNSA. Losses at the gene ends were 3 bases for V and 2 bases for J; bases not matched to a gene: 6. This CDR3 is CASSLAGGGTYEQYF. In nucleotides, the CDR3 is TGTGCCAGCAGCTTGGCGGGGGGAGGGACCTACGAGCAGTACTTC.

The chain uses TRBV5-4 and TRBJ2-5; no clear D. The germline V and J ends were trimmed by 5 bases and 5 bases, with 13 bases remaining between them. Germline values: CDR1 SGHNT, CDR2 YYREEE (reference sequence). The CDR3 covers 13 residues. CDR3: CASSPPGVETQYF. CDR3 nucleotides: TGTGCCAGCAGTCCCCCGGGTGTGGAGACCCAGTACTTC.

The chain couples TRBV30 to TRBJ2-4; TRBD1 agrees at 8 bases. The V segment lost 0 bases and the J segment 8 bases; nucleotides outside the gene matches: 3. Per the germline V gene, CDR1 is GTSNPN and CDR2 is SVGIG (reference sequence). The CDR3 loop spans 13 amino acids. This CDR3 is CAWSVTQGDIQYF. CDR3 DNA sequence: TGTGCCTGGAGTGTCACACAGGGGGACATTCAGTACTTC.

The V gene is TRBV28, the J gene TRBJ1-2; D remains unclear. The CDR3 covers 17 residues. The V end lost 6 bases, the J end lost 4 bases, and 24 bases lay between the germline ends. CDR1 is MDHEN, CDR2 SYDVKM, per germline. For the CDR3, the DNA is TGTGCCAGCAGCCCCGGTTACGTCAAGGGAGGATTCTATGGCTACACCTTC. It is translated as CASSPGYVKGGFYGYTF.

This sequence joins TRBV15 and TRBJ2-5; 12 nucleotides agree with TRBD2. Germline V CDR1 and CDR2: LNHNV, YYDKDF (reference sequence). The CDR3 length is 17 residues. The junction had 4 bases not matched to a gene; V was cut back by 2 bases and J by 0 bases. The CDR3: CATSRRTSGTYQETQYF. DNA for the CDR3: TGTGCCACCAGCAGACGGACTAGCGGGACGTACCAAGAGACCCAGTACTTC.